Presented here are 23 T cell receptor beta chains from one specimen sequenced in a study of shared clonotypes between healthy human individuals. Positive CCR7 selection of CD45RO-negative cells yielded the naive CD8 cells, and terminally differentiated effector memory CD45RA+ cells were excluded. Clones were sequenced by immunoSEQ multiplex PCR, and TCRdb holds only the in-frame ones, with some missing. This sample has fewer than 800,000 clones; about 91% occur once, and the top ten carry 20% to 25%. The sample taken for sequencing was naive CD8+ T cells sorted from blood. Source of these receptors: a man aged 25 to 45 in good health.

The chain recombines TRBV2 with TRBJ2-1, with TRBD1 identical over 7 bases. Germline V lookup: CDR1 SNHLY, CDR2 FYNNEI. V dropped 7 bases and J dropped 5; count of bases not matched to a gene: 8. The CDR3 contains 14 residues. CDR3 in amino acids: CASNTGTVDNEQFF. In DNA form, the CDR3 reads TGTGCCAGCAATACCGGGACAGTTGACAATGAGCAGTTCTTC.

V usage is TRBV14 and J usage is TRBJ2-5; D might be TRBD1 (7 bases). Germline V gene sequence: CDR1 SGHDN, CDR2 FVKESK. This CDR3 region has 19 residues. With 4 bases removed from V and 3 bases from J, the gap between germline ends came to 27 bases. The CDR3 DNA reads TGTGCCAGCAGCCGTCGAAGACAGGGTGAGCGATTAGCGGAAGAGACCCAGTACTTC. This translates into CASSRRRQGERLAEETQYF.

The CDR3 loop is CATSRASGLRGQETQYF. The CDR3 DNA is TGTGCCACCAGCAGAGCCTCCGGGCTTAGGGGACAAGAGACCCAGTACTTC. The chain links TRBV15 to TRBJ2-5, with D possibly TRBD1 on 5 matching bases. This CDR3 comprises 17 residues. Per the germline V gene, CDR1 is LNHNV and CDR2 is YYDKDF (reference sequence). With 1 base removed from V and 2 bases from J, the gap between germline ends came to 17 bases.

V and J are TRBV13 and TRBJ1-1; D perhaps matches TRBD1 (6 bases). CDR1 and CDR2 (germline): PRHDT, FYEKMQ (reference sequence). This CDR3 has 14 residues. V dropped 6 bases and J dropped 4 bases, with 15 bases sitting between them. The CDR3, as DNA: TGTGCCAGCAGTGGGGGGCCCCGGGTCACTGAAGCTTTCTTT. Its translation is CASSGGPRVTEAFF.

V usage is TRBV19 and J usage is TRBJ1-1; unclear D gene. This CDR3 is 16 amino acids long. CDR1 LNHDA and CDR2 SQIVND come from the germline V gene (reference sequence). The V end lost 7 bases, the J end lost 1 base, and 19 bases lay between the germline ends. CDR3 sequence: CASKTGGTAWNTEAFF. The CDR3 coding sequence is TGTGCCAGTAAAACTGGCGGTACAGCATGGAACACTGAAGCTTTCTTT.

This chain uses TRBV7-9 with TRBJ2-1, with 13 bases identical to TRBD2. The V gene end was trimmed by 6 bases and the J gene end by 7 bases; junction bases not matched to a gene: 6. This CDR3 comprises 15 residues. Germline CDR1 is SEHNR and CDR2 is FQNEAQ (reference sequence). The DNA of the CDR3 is TGTGCCAGCAGTAAAACTAGCGGGAGGGCTAATGAGCAGTTCTTC. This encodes CASSKTSGRANEQFF. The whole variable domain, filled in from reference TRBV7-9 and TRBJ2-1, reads DTGVSQNPRHKITKRGQNVTFRCDPISEHNRLYWYRQTLGQGPEFLTYFQNEAQLEKSRLLSDRFSAERPKGSFSTLEIQRTEQGDSAMYLCASSKTSGRANEQFFGPGTRLTVL.

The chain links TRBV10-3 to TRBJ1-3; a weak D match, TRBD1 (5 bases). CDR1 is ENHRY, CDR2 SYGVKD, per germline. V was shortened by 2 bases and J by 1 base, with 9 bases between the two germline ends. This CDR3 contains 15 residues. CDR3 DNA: TGTGCCATCAGTGAGGGGACGCTGTCTGGAAACACCATATATTTT. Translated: CAISEGTLSGNTIYF.

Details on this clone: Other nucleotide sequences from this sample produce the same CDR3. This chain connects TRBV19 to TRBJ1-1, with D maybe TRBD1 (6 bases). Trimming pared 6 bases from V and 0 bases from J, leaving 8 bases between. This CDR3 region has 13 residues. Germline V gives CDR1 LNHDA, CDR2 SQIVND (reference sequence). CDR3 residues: CASSRGMNTEAFF. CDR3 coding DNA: TGTGCCAGTAGCAGGGGCATGAACACTGAAGCTTTCTTT.

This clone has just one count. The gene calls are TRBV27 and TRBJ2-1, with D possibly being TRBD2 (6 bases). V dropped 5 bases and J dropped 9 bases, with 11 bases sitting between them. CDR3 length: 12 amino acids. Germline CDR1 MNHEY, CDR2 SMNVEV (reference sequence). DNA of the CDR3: TGTGCCAGCAGTAGACCGGGACTTGAGCAGTTCTTC. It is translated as CASSRPGLEQFF.

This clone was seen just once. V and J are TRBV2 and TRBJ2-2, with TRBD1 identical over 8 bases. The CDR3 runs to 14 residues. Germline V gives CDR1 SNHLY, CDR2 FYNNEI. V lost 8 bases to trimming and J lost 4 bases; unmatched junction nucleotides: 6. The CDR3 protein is CASQDRVVTGELFF. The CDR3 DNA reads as TGTGCCAGCCAGGACAGGGTTGTCACCGGGGAGCTGTTTTTT.

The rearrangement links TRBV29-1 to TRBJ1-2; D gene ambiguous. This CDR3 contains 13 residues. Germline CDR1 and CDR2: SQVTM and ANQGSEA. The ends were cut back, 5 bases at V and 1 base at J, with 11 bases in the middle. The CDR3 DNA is TGCAGCGTTTCGTCAGATTTTAACTATGGCTACACCTTC. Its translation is CSVSSDFNYGYTF.

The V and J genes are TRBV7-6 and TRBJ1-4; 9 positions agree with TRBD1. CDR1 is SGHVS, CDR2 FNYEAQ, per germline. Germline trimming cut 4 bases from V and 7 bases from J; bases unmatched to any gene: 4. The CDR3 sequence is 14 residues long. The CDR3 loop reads CASSSQGAGEKLFF. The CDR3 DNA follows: TGTGCCAGCAGCTCACAGGGGGCCGGTGAAAAACTGTTTTTT.

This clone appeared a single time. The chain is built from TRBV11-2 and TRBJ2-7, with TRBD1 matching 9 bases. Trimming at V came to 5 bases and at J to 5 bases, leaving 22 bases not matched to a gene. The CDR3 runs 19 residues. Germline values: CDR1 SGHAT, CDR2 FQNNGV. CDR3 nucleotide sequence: TGTGCCAGCAGCCCTATCAAGGGTACAGGGGGCGCGACCTACCACGAGCAGTACTTC. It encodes CASSPIKGTGGATYHEQYF.

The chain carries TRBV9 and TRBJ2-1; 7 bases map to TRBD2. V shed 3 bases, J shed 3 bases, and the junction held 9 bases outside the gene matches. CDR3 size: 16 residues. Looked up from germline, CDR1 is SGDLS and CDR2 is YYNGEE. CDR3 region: CASSDPGGVFYNEQFF. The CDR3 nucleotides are TGTGCCAGCAGCGATCCGGGGGGAGTTTTCTACAATGAGCAGTTCTTC.

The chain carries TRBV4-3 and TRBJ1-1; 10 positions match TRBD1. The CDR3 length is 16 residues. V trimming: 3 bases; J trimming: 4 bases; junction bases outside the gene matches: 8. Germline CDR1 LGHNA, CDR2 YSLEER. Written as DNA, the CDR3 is TGCGCCAGCAGCCACGACACGGGACAGGGGAGCACTGAAGCTTTCTTT. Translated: CASSHDTGQGSTEAFF.

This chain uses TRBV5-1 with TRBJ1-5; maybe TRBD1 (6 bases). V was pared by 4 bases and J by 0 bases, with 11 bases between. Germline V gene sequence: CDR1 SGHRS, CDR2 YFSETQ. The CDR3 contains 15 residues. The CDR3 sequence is CASSLDSYSNQPQHF. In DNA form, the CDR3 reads TGCGCCAGCAGCCTGGACAGCTATAGCAATCAGCCCCAGCATTTT.

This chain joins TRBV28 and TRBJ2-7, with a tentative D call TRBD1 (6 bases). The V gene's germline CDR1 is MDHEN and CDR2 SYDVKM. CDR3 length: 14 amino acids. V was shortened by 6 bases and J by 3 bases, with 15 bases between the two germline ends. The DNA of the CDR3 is TGTGCCAGCAGGGACTCAGGGGTAGGCTACGAGCAGTACTTC. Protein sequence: CASRDSGVGYEQYF.

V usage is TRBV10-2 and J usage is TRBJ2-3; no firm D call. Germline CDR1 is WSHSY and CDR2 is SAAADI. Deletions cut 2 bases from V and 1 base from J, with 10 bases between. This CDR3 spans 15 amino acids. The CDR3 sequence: CASSEETLGTDTQYF. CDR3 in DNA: TGCGCCAGCAGTGAGGAAACTTTGGGCACAGATACGCAGTATTTT.

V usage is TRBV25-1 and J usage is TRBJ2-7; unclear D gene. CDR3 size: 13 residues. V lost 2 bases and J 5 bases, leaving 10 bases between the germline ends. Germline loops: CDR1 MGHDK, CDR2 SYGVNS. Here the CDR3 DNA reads TGTGCCAGCAGTGAAGGTAATAACGACGAGCAGTACTTC. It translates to CASSEGNNDEQYF.

CDR3 protein: CASSRSGRAVQETQYF. As DNA, the CDR3 is TGTGCCAGCAGCCGTAGCGGGAGAGCGGTACAAGAGACCCAGTACTTC. V is TRBV7-8 and J is TRBJ2-5, with 9 bases lining up with TRBD2. CDR1 SGHVS and CDR2 FQNEAQ come from the germline V gene. Trimming took 5 bases from V and 2 from J; bases not matched to a gene: 9. The CDR3 contains 16 residues.

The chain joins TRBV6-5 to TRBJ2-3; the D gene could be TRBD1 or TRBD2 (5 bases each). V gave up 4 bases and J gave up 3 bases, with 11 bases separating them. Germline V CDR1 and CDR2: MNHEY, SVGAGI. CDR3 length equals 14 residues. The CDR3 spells CASSLGTGTDTQYF. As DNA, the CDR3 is TGTGCCAGCAGTTTGGGGACGGGAACAGATACGCAGTATTTT.

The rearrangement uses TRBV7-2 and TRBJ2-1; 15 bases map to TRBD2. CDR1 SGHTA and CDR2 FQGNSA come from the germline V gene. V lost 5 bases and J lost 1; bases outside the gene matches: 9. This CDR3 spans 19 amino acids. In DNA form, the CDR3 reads TGTGCCAGCAGCACATCATGGACTAGCGGGAGGGGGTCCTACAATGAGCAGTTCTTC. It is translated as CASSTSWTSGRGSYNEQFF.

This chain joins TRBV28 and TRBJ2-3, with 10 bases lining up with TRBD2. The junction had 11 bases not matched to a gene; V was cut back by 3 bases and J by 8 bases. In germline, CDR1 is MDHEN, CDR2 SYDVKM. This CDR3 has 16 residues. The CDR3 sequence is CASSFNPSGRAGTQYF. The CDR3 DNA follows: TGTGCCAGCAGTTTTAACCCGAGCGGGAGGGCCGGTACGCAGTATTTT.